This T cell receptor (beta chain) was identified during a study of blood T cells in healthy people across ages. The CDR3 totals 14 residues. Germline CDR1 reads LGHDT; CDR2 reads YNNKEL (reference sequence). Trimming took off 10 bases at V and 2 bases at J, with 15 bases between the two ends. Per individual sample, total RNA of at least 5 micrograms was extracted. Then a second PCR, running roughly 7 to 11 cycles, was carried out with a sample-barcoded 5' primer and a J-beta primer mix. TCRdb recomputed calls from the 5' RACE reads with MiXCR, one row per CDR3 protein. The sample consists of about 900,000 distinct CDR3 sequences, roughly 43% of them appearing once.

The origin of this receptor is a young man in good health. The sequenced sample consisted of blood. The V call is TRBV3-1, the J call TRBJ1-5; D call uncertain. CDR3 sequence (DNA): TGTGCCACTTCCCCCCCAATCGGCAATCAGCCCCAGCATTTT. Protein product: CATSPPIGNQPQHF.